What follows describes a single T cell receptor (beta chain). These data belong to a study of shared clonotypes between healthy human individuals. Germline values: CDR1 SGHAT, CDR2 FQNNGV. Trimming took 1 base from V and 4 from J; bases not matched to a gene: 3. The CDR3 runs 14 residues. DNA input for the unsorted PBMC replicate PCRs was about 300 ng, roughly 33,000 T cell genomes. Assay: immunoSEQ multiplex PCR; the TCRdb copy retains only in-frame clones and omits some. Found here are approximately 500,000 clones, approximately 81% of them singletons; the top ten hold roughly an eighth. This chain connects TRBV11-2 to TRBJ2-7; 8 bases are shared with TRBD2. Material: PBMCs. The sequence was collected from a middle-aged woman in good health. Some clones in this sample may be carry-over from other donors' samples. Written as DNA, the CDR3 is TGTGCCAGCAGCTTAGGGGCGGGAGGTTACGAGCAGTACTTC. Its protein is CASSLGAGGYEQYF. The full variable domain, rest sourced from reference TRBV11-2 and TRBJ2-7, is EAGVAQSPRYKIIEKRQSVAFWCNPISGHATLYWYQQILGQGPKLLIQFQNNGVVDDSQLPKDRFSAERLKGVDSTLKIQPAKLEDSAVYLCASSLGAGGYEQYFGPGTRLTVT.